This TCR beta chain was captured in a study of blood T cell repertoires in COVID-19 (dated by TCRdb to between 2020 and 2021). About the investigation overall: Collaborator samples came from the United States, Italy and Spain and covered acute and convalescent phases of COVID-19. The prospective study material was composed of cDNA or gDNA derived from T cells, B-cell-depleted T cells, or PBMCs. Subjects who had been exposed to COVID-19, were actively infected with it, or had recovered from it provided the deeply sampled blood TCRbeta repertoires that made up the dataset. A freely available public database, intended as a resource for researchers studying the immune response to SARS-CoV-2, is where the repertoires were released. Samples were obtained from the ongoing ImmuneRACE study (first 160 participants) and from 1,200 or so subjects provided by 6 global collaborators. Nearly every sample came with metadata listing a de-identified subject ID, COVID-19 status, age in years and sex. HLA class I and class II types, where available, came from metadata supplied by the sample provider rather than from assay-based typing.

In the case of this clone: Its antigen is not yet known. Base qualities are not provided; no much larger clone lies one nucleotide away.

The research as a whole found: The quantity of clinical and demographic metadata differed by source and by participant and was supplied without curation.

Each collaborating institution followed its own protocols to collect whole blood in K2EDTA tubes. For TCRbeta analysis, collaborator samples were shipped as frozen whole blood, as isolated PBMCs, or as DNA extracted from either sample type. Inclusive of the bounding cysteine and phenylalanine, the CDR3 is 16 residues long. Just the 48-base CDR3 DNA is kept, in frame starting at base 1. For CDR1 and CDR2, the germline V gene lists ENHRY and SYGVKD. The V and J ends are trimmed by 0 bases and 5 bases, leaving 14 bases between them. TCRbeta CDR3 regions were amplified from genomic DNA using the immunoSEQ Assay, a bias-controlled multiplex PCR. For the original study's pipeline: Within the assay, amplification of reference gene primers was used to estimate how many nucleated cells each sample contained. Sequence reads were collapsed and filtered to measure the absolute abundance of every unique TCRbeta CDR3 rearrangement. Productive Simpson clonality was computed per sample as the square root of Simpson's diversity index over productive rearrangements. TCRdb re-hosts the immuneACCESS table, in-frame sequences only. Its copies lack some clones; in the studies checked, an unresolved V gene accounts for under half of them, and the cause for the rest is not known. From that table come the V and J calls and clone size; the DNA was used to work out D and trimming. The sample records some 160,000 clones, 86% of which are singletons. The ten largest clones capture approximately 4% of the sample.

The receptor chain draws on TRBV10-3 and TRBJ2-1, with no confident D gene call. The sample comprised peripheral blood. This clonotype originated in a woman in her 70s with acute or convalescent COVID-19. The bases are TGTGCCATCAGTGAGTCGTCCCCCTTTCGGGACAATGAGCAGTTCTTC. Its protein is CAISESSPFRDNEQFF.